The 12 T cell receptor beta chains given below trace back to one sample, sequenced in a study of identical twins. Using its own MiXCR run on the 5' RACE reads, TCRdb lists one record per CDR3 protein. The sample shows approximately 1.8 million distinct CDR3 sequences, around a third of them seen only once. Sequenced material: cord blood. The origin of the receptors is a newborn girl in good health.

This clonotype was counted at least ten times. The J gene is TRBJ2-7, the V gene TRBV6-5, with D uncertain. This CDR3 region has 13 residues. Trimming took 0 bases from V and 4 from J, leaving 7 bases between them. CDR1 is MNHEY, CDR2 SVGAGI, per germline. In nucleotides, the CDR3 is TGTGCCAGCAGTTACTCGAGACCTTACGAGCAGTACTTC. This gives the protein CASSYSRPYEQYF.

This CDR3 is CSARSSLGQYF. In DNA form, the CDR3 reads TGCAGTGCTAGGTCCTCCCTAGGGCAGTACTTC. The chain combines TRBV20-1 with TRBJ2-4; D remains unclear. Trimming removed 3 bases from V and 13 bases from J, with 13 bases in between. The germline CDR1 and CDR2 sequences are DFQATT and SNEGSKA (reference sequence). The CDR3 length is 11 residues.

The V call is TRBV12-3 or TRBV12-4, the J call TRBJ2-1, with 9 bases matching TRBD2. V lost 6 bases to trimming and J lost 7 bases; unmatched junction nucleotides: 13. This CDR3 contains 16 residues. This CDR3 is CASRGPAGGGKNEQFF. CDR3 in DNA: TGTGCCAGCAGGGGCCCAGCGGGAGGAGGGAAAAATGAGCAGTTCTTC.

The rearrangement joins TRBV14 to TRBJ2-7; maybe TRBD2 (5 bases). The V end was cut by 3 bases, the J end by 3 bases, with 18 bases between. CDR3 length equals 16 residues. Per germline, CDR1 SGHDN and CDR2 FVKESK. The CDR3: CASSQGWAGVSYEQYF. CDR3 nucleotides: TGTGCCAGCAGCCAGGGATGGGCGGGTGTCAGCTACGAGCAGTACTTC.

V usage is TRBV27 and J usage is TRBJ1-2; 8 nucleotides line up with TRBD1. This CDR3 has 16 residues. V trimming: 4 bases; J trimming: 11 bases; junction bases outside the gene matches: 18. From germline, CDR1 is MNHEY and CDR2 SMNVEV (reference sequence). CDR3 loop: CASSYSGTGDSRGYTF. The DNA of the CDR3 is TGTGCCAGCAGTTATTCCGGGACAGGCGACTCACGGGGGTACACCTTC.

The V and J genes are TRBV4-1 and TRBJ1-4, with 8 bases matching TRBD1. The CDR3 is 18 residues long. CDR1 and CDR2 from the germline V gene are MGHRA and YSYEKL. V shed 1 base, J shed 1 base, and the junction held 8 bases outside the gene matches. The CDR3 here is CASSQVQGGRKTNEKLFF. The CDR3 DNA sequence: TGCGCCAGCAGCCAAGTACAGGGGGGTCGGAAAACTAATGAAAAACTGTTTTTT.

This clonotype was seen a handful of times. CDR3 sequence (DNA): TGTGCCATCAGTGGCGGGACTCTTCAGTACTTC. Its translation: CAISGGTLQYF. The chain carries TRBV10-3 and TRBJ2-4; weak D call: TRBD2 (6 bases). Germline assignment: CDR1 ENHRY and CDR2 SYGVKD. The V end lost 4 bases, the J end lost 11 bases, and 9 bases lay between the germline ends. The length of the CDR3 is 11 residues.

J is TRBJ2-6 and V is TRBV20-1; possible D gene TRBD2, 5 bases. The CDR3 extends over 18 amino acids. V lost 0 bases to trimming and J lost 0 bases, with 15 bases between them. Per the germline V gene, CDR1 is DFQATT and CDR2 is SNEGSKA (reference sequence). The CDR3 loop is CSARDTRTLISGANVLTF. CDR3 sequence (DNA): TGCAGTGCTAGAGATACCCGGACTCTGATCTCTGGGGCCAACGTCCTGACTTTC.

The chain is built from TRBV3-1 and TRBJ2-5; either TRBD1 or TRBD2 may fit D (5 bases each). The closer fit of TRBJ2-7 to the DNA end suggests the J call may be wrong. Germline V gene lookup returns CDR1 LGHDT and CDR2 YNNKEL (reference sequence). This CDR3 has 14 amino acids. CDR3 protein: CASGPLGARYEQYF. DNA of the CDR3: TGTGCCAGCGGCCCCCTCGGGGCCAGGTACGAGCAGTACTTC.

This chain uses TRBV20-1 with TRBJ1-5; D unclear. This CDR3 contains 14 residues. Germline CDR1 and CDR2: DFQATT and SNEGSKA (reference sequence). V gave up 0 bases and J gave up 6 bases, with 12 bases separating them. The CDR3 coding sequence is TGCAGTGCTAGAGATTACGGAGTTGCTCAGCCCCAGCATTTT. It encodes CSARDYGVAQPQHF.

The chain recombines TRBV12-3 or TRBV12-4 with TRBJ2-5; 7 bases line up with TRBD1. The DNA end lines up better with TRBJ2-7; the J call may be wrong. The CDR3 spans 19 residues. CDR3 residues: CASSPASWTGRAYNYEQYF. CDR3 nucleotides: TGTGCCAGCAGTCCAGCCTCCTGGACAGGTCGGGCCTATAACTACGAGCAGTACTTC.

The rearrangement joins TRBV27 to TRBJ1-2; D is uncertain. This CDR3 region has 14 residues. With 4 bases removed from V and 2 bases from J, the gap between germline ends came to 11 bases. Germline CDR1 MNHEY, CDR2 SMNVEV (reference sequence). CDR3 bases: TGTGCCAGCAGTTCCCTGACTGTAAACTATGGCTACACCTTC. This sequence encodes CASSSLTVNYGYTF.